Listed below are T cell receptor beta chains from one sample, sequenced in a study of cytomegalovirus exposure and HLA in healthy donors. The repertoire was sequenced with immunoSEQ multiplex PCR; TCRdb's copy has only in-frame clones and lacks some. The data contain fewer than 200,000 clones, roughly 70% of them seen just once; the ten biggest clones take up 1.5%. The sample consisted of PBMCs. The receptor set was obtained from a girl under 18 in good health and CMV-seronegative. Both conserved end residues are part of each CDR3. The D gene is left open where the match is weak. A clone size is listed for some rows: how often the clone was seen (once, few, many), or a class if it is expanded.

size	V	J	D	DNA	CDR3
NA	TRBV15	TRBJ1-2	TRBD1	TGTGCCACCAGCAGAGATCGGGGTACAGGGGCCTATGGCTACACCTTC	CATSRDRGTGAYGYTF
NA	TRBV29-1	TRBJ1-1	NA	TGCAGCGTTAGGGGATGGTGGCAAATGTCCACTGAAGCTTTCTTT	CSVRGWWQMSTEAFF
NA	TRBV9	TRBJ1-5	TRBD1	TGTGCCAGCAGCGCAGGAGGGACAGGGGGCGCTGGGCATCAGCCTCAGCATTTT	CASSAGGTGGAGHQPQHF
NA	TRBV7-9	TRBJ2-2	TRBD2	TGTGCCAGCAGTCCCATAGCGGGGGACCTTCCCGGGGAGCTGTTTTTT	CASSPIAGDLPGELFF
NA	TRBV4-2	TRBJ2-1	TRBD2	TGTGCCAGCAGCCAGCACGGGGGGGCCCCCGGTAATGAGCAGTTCTTC	CASSQHGGAPGNEQFF
NA	TRBV11-2	TRBJ2-3	NA	TGTGCCAGCAGCGGGGGGGCGGGAGGCACAGATACGCAGTATTTT	CASSGGAGGTDTQYF
NA	TRBV7-8	TRBJ2-7	NA	TGTGCCAGCAGCACTGCCCGGGGGAACTACGAGCAGTACTTC	CASSTARGNYEQYF
NA	TRBV28	TRBJ1-3	NA	TGTGCCAGCGGGGATGTGGACACAAGCTCTGGAAACACCATATATTTT	CASGDVDTSSGNTIYF
NA	TRBV27	TRBJ2-7	TRBD1	TGTGCCAGCGAGGGGGCAGACAACGAGCAGTACTTC	CASEGADNEQYF
NA	TRBV11-3	TRBJ2-4	TRBD1	TGTGCCAGCAGCCCCGGACAGGGTGGGGACATTCAGTACTTC	CASSPGQGGDIQYF
NA	TRBV12-5	TRBJ1-1	NA	TGTGCTAGTGAAAGACAGGTGAACACTGAAGCTTTCTTT	CASERQVNTEAFF
few	TRBV2	TRBJ1-5	TRBD1	TGTGCCAGCAGGGGGGACAGACGTAATCAGCCCCAGCATTTT	CASRGDRRNQPQHF
once	TRBV2	TRBJ2-1	NA	TGTGCCAGCAGTGAAGCAGGGGCGCTGGGGGAGCAGTTCTTC	CASSEAGALGEQFF
NA	TRBV6-1	TRBJ1-5	TRBD1	TGTGCCAGCACTGGACAGGGGCCTCAGCCCCAGCATTTT	CASTGQGPQPQHF
NA	TRBV2	TRBJ1-4	TRBD1	TGTGCCAGCGCATGGAAGGCAGGGGGTAATGAAAAACTGTTTTTT	CASAWKAGGNEKLFF
NA	TRBV7-6	TRBJ2-3	TRBD2	TGTGCCAGCAGCCTAGGACTAGCGGCTAGCACAGATACGCAGTATTTT	CASSLGLAASTDTQYF
NA	TRBV5-1	TRBJ2-5	TRBD1	TGCGCCAGCGGATTACAGGGGGCACCCGATGAGACCCAGTACTTC	CASGLQGAPDETQYF
NA	TRBV25-1	TRBJ1-6	TRBD1	TGTGCCAGCACCGGGACAGGGGCGCGCCTCCACTTT	CASTGTGARLHF
NA	TRBV19	TRBJ1-5	NA	TGTGCCAGTACAGGGTCGGGGGGTCAGCCCCAGCATTTT	CASTGSGGQPQHF
NA	TRBV29-1	TRBJ2-2	NA	TGCAGCGTCAGTCCCGCGAACACCGGGGAGCTGTTTTTT	CSVSPANTGELFF
NA	TRBV9	TRBJ2-3	NA	TGTGCCAGCAGCGCCCTGGGGGGGGCTACAGATACGCAGTATTTT	CASSALGGATDTQYF
NA	TRBV7-3	TRBJ1-1	NA	TGTGCCAGCAGCTTAGGTACAGACACTGAAGCTTTCTTT	CASSLGTDTEAFF
NA	TRBV5-4	TRBJ2-6	TRBD1	TGTGCCAGCAGCTCGGACAGGGGTTACTCTGGGGCCAACGTCCTGACTTTC	CASSSDRGYSGANVLTF
NA	TRBV7-3	TRBJ2-3	TRBD2	TGTGCCAGCTTCGGAAGCGGGGGGTATTACACAGATACGCAGTATTTT	CASFGSGGYYTDTQYF
few	TRBV9	TRBJ2-7	NA	TGTGCCAGCTCAGGGGATGGTCACGAGCAGTACTTC	CASSGDGHEQYF
few	TRBV6-6	TRBJ1-1	NA	TGTGCCAGCATTACCGAGGGATGGGACACTGAAGCTTTCTTT	CASITEGWDTEAFF
NA	TRBV5-4	TRBJ2-7	TRBD2	TGTGCCAGCAGTCGGCCCCCCGGGACTAGCGGCACCTACGAGCAGTACTTC	CASSRPPGTSGTYEQYF
NA	TRBV5-4	TRBJ1-2	NA	TGTGCCAGCAGCTTGGACAGATCCTACACCTTC	CASSLDRSYTF
NA	TRBV11-2	TRBJ1-4	NA	TGTGCCAGCAGCTCTGGCGGGTGGCAGCTTAATGAAAAACTGTTTTTT	CASSSGGWQLNEKLFF
once	TRBV5-4	TRBJ2-7	NA	TGTGCCAGCAGCTTGGGACTGACTCCAGACGAGCAGTACTTC	CASSLGLTPDEQYF
few	TRBV4-1	TRBJ2-7	NA	TGCGCCAGCAGCCAAGATGAGACGCGGCCCTCCTACTACGAGCAGTACTTC	CASSQDETRPSYYEQYF
NA	TRBV6-1	TRBJ2-3	NA	TGTGCCAGCAGTGAAGAGGGAGGTGGCCAGGGAGGCCTCACAGATACGCAGTATTTT	CASSEEGGGQGGLTDTQYF
NA	TRBV4-1	TRBJ1-1	TRBD1	TGCGCCAGCAGCCCGGGACAGGGTGGGACTGAAGCTTTCTTT	CASSPGQGGTEAFF
few	TRBV6-5	TRBJ1-2	NA	TGTGCCAGCAGTTACGGGAGGGCGCGAGGCTACACCTTC	CASSYGRARGYTF
few	TRBV6-5	TRBJ1-5	TRBD1	TGTGCCAGCAGTGCTACAGGGGGCAGTCATCAGCCCCAGCATTTT	CASSATGGSHQPQHF
NA	TRBV30	TRBJ1-2	NA	TGTGCCTGGAGTGTACCCTTGGCTTACACCTTC	CAWSVPLAYTF
NA	TRBV30	TRBJ2-3	TRBD2	TGTGCCTGGAGCCTAGGGGCTAGCGGGGGCACAGATACGCAGTATTTT	CAWSLGASGGTDTQYF
NA	TRBV15	TRBJ1-1	NA	TGTGCCACCAGCGGGGGGGGTGAAGCTTTCTTT	CATSGGGEAFF
NA	TRBV25-1	TRBJ1-1	NA	TGTGCCAGCAGTGAAGGACAGTTCACTGAAGCTTTCTTT	CASSEGQFTEAFF
NA	TRBV7-2	TRBJ2-1	TRBD2	TGTGCCAGCAGCTTAGGCGTAGCGGGGGGCGACAATGAGCAGTTCTTC	CASSLGVAGGDNEQFF
NA	TRBV6-5	TRBJ2-7	TRBD2	TGTGCCAGCAGCCGACTAGCCCCCTACGAGCAGTACTTC	CASSRLAPYEQYF
few	TRBV30	TRBJ2-7	TRBD1	TGTGCCTGGAGTGTACAGGGGAGCTCCTACGAGCAGTACTTC	CAWSVQGSSYEQYF
NA	TRBV4-1	TRBJ2-6	NA	TGCGCCAGCAGCCAAGATGAGCTTCCACTAGGTTCCAACGTCCTGACTTTC	CASSQDELPLGSNVLTF
NA	TRBV29-1	TRBJ2-3	NA	TGCAGCGTTGAAGAGGAGGGCAAGGCTCCGACAGATACGCAGTATTTT	CSVEEEGKAPTDTQYF
once	TRBV7-3	TRBJ2-1	TRBD2	TGTGCCAGCAGCGCCCCGGGAGGCAGGGAGCAGTTCTTC	CASSAPGGREQFF
NA	TRBV6-5	TRBJ2-3	TRBD2	TGTGCCAGCAGTTACGGTAGCGGGGGTGGCGCAGATACGCAGTATTTT	CASSYGSGGGADTQYF